This entry concerns a single TCR beta chain. The libraries of TRB cDNA were constructed through 5' RACE using UMI labels. TCRdb re-called the 5' RACE reads, yielding one record per CDR3 amino acid sequence without DNA. Its listing shows approximately 49,000 distinct CDR3 sequences. These data originate in a study of CXCR3-negative and CXCR3-positive naive CD8 T cells. The germline CDR1 and CDR2 sequences are SGHVS and FNYEAQ. This CDR3 comprises 16 residues. The origin of this receptor is a human donor in good health. Some clones in this sample may be carry-over from other donors' samples. J is TRBJ2-7 and V is TRBV7-6; with no DNA, the TCRdb D assignment of TRBD1 cannot be verified. The sequenced sample consisted of memory CD8+ T cells from blood. The CDR3: CASSPSPGPPPYEQYF.